The subject of this entry is one TCR beta chain. Its specificity is unknown. Using RNA transcripts as the source, TCR beta CDR3 regions were amplified. RT-PCR in the first round (using the HTBI primer set) targeted the TCR CDR3. MiXCR was run by TCRdb on the multiplex PCR reads, yielding one entry per CDR3 protein. The sample includes around 380,000 distinct CDR3 sequences, roughly 13% seen only once; the top ten take more than 20%. This record belongs to a study of T cells in Graves' hyperthyroidism and ophthalmopathy. The study's findings and limits: In validation, the model predicted ophthalmopathy. These predictions came a median roughly 6 months before onset. From stable hyperthyroidism, ophthalmopathy was set apart by a 13 V-J model. Most clonotypes that expanded in the thyroid above 0.001 also showed up in blood.

Among the patients, aged 18 to 65, hyperthyroidism was newly diagnosed and had lasted under 2 months. V shed 4 bases and J 0 bases; nucleotides not matched to a gene: 21. Germline V lookup: CDR1 MGHRA, CDR2 YSYEKL. The CDR3 length is 21 residues. The specimen sequenced was blood. The chain joins TRBV4-1 to TRBJ2-1; 7 bases line up with TRBD1. The sequence was collected from a man younger than 45 with Graves' hyperthyroidism that later progressed to Graves' ophthalmopathy. CDR3 in DNA: TGCGCCAGCAGCCTCCTTTACAGGGGCGCACCATCCTTGGGCTCCTACAATGAGCAGTTCTTC. It codes for CASSLLYRGAPSLGSYNEQFF.